This T cell receptor (beta chain) was found in a study of response to subunit inactivated influenza vaccine. TCRdb re-called the RT-PCR reads with MiXCR, one entry per CDR3 protein. The table records a few hundred thousand distinct CDR3 sequences, 14% of them present only once. This clonotype occurred a few times. As yet, its antigen is unknown. Losses at the gene ends were 6 bases for V and 6 bases for J; bases not matched to a gene: 8. The germline gives CDR1 SGHVS, CDR2 FQNEAQ. The CDR3 spans 13 residues. Study outcomes and limitations: That few new T cells are recruited by each seasonal influenza vaccination was the authors' suggestion.

The chain recombines TRBV7-8 with TRBJ2-7; 7 positions agree with TRBD1. This receptor was taken from a man aged 50 to 59 who received an inactivated influenza vaccine. Specimen: PBMCs from blood, collected about 11 days after vaccination. The CDR3 loop reads CASRRRQGSEQYF. CDR3 sequence (DNA): TGTGCCAGCAGACGTCGACAGGGATCCGAGCAGTACTTC.